Listed here are 20 T cell receptor beta chains from one sample, sequenced in a study of CD8+ T cells in alopecia areata listed by TCRdb under 2018. The library was prepared using the immunoSEQ multiplex PCR assay. RNA was extracted from all samples and reverse transcribed into cDNA, which served as template for TCR sequencing. TCRdb provides this immuneACCESS table in a form limited to in-frame rearrangements. Some clones are lacking; in checked studies, under half of them reflect an unresolved V gene, and why the rest are absent is not known. The sample has 200,000 or so clones on record, nearly 60% of them singletons. 5.5% to 6% of the sample is taken by the ten largest. The meaning of the sample's time point label: roughly 24 weeks on oral tofacitinib. In light of the paper, this sample's treatment or condition label describes: oral pan-JAK inhibitor, 5-10 mg twice daily. Sequenced here: CD4+ T cells sorted from blood, sampled at week 24, from a patient treated with tofacitinib. These receptors came from a human donor with alopecia areata.

V usage is TRBV7-2 and J usage is TRBJ2-7; the D gene is possibly TRBD2 (5 bases). The CDR3 has 13 amino acids. Trimming removed 5 bases from V and 2 bases from J, with 10 bases in between. CDR1 and CDR2 from the germline V gene are SGHTA and FQGNSA. The chain's CDR3 is CASSRSGPYEQYF. DNA of the CDR3: TGTGCCAGCAGCCGAAGCGGTCCCTACGAGCAGTACTTC.

In its sample, this clone was seen a few times. The gene calls are TRBV7-2 and TRBJ1-2; D ambiguous. The CDR3 loop spans 13 amino acids. The V end lost 1 base, the J end lost 3 bases, and 6 bases lay between the germline ends. Germline CDR1 SGHTA, CDR2 FQGNSA. The CDR3 DNA reads as TGTGCCAGCAGCTTAGAGCCGGACTATGGCTACACCTTC. This sequence encodes CASSLEPDYGYTF.

V and J are TRBV27 and TRBJ1-2, with D perhaps matching TRBD1 (6 bases). This CDR3 is 13 amino acids long. From germline, CDR1 is MNHEY and CDR2 SMNVEV (reference sequence). The V end lost 3 bases, the J end lost 4 bases, and 9 bases lay between the germline ends. The CDR3 loop is CASSFRGAYGYTF. In DNA, the CDR3 is TGTGCCAGCAGTTTTAGGGGGGCCTATGGCTACACCTTC.

This sequence joins TRBV7-9 and TRBJ2-7; D not resolved. Germline V gives CDR1 SEHNR, CDR2 FQNEAQ (reference sequence). V was clipped by 7 bases and J by 3 bases, with 10 bases between them. This CDR3 comprises 12 residues. Here the CDR3 reads CASTPLDYEQYF. DNA for the CDR3: TGTGCCAGCACCCCCCTGGACTACGAGCAGTACTTC.

The chain recombines TRBV29-1 with TRBJ1-1; D might be TRBD1 (6 bases). Trimming stripped 5 bases from V and 3 bases from J, with 25 bases between. From germline, CDR1 is SQVTM and CDR2 ANQGSEA. This CDR3 is built from 17 residues. CDR3 sequence: CSVLVRGGRTDYTEAFF. The CDR3 DNA sequence: TGCAGCGTTTTAGTGCGGGGGGGTAGGACAGACTACACTGAAGCTTTCTTT.

The chain couples TRBV7-9 to TRBJ1-4; D ambiguous. Germline V CDR1 and CDR2: SEHNR, FQNEAQ (reference sequence). The length of the CDR3 is 13 residues. V lost 5 bases to trimming and J lost 8 bases, with 12 bases between them. The CDR3 DNA follows: TGTGCCAGCAGCCTAATGGCCGTCGAAAAACTGTTTTTT. This encodes CASSLMAVEKLFF.

This clone came up a few times. V gene TRBV14 combines with J gene TRBJ2-7; 7 bases agree with TRBD1. V dropped 5 bases and J dropped 2; count of bases not matched to a gene: 3. Germline V gives CDR1 SGHDN, CDR2 FVKESK. This CDR3 spans 13 amino acids. CDR3 amino acids: CASSGQGAYEQYF. The CDR3 region has the DNA TGTGCCAGCAGCGGTCAGGGGGCCTACGAGCAGTACTTC. The whole variable domain, filled in from reference TRBV14 and TRBJ2-7, reads EAGVTQFPSHSVIEKGQTVTLRCDPISGHDNLYWYRRVMGKEIKFLLHFVKESKQDESGMPNNRFLAERTGGTYSTLKVQPAELEDSGVYFCASSGQGAYEQYFGPGTRLTVT.

This clone has only one observation. The gene calls are TRBV15 and TRBJ2-3; TRBD1 aligns across 9 bases. The CDR3 extends over 18 amino acids. Germline lookup yields CDR1 LNHNV and CDR2 YYDKDF (reference sequence). Trimming took 1 base from V and 0 from J; bases not matched to a gene: 8. The CDR3 nucleotides are TGTGCCACCAGCAGAGGGACAGGGGCCCGAACAAGCACAGATACGCAGTATTTT. The encoded protein is CATSRGTGARTSTDTQYF.

A note on this clone: One end of the junction does not line up with germline, which may come from a read error. The rearrangement joins TRBV6-6 to TRBJ2-5; 9 bases align to TRBD1. The CDR3 spans 14 residues. Germline V gene data show CDR1 as MNHNY and CDR2 as SVGAGI (reference sequence). In DNA form, the CDR3 reads TGTGCCAGCAGTAACACAGGGGGCCAACAGACCCAGTACTTC. Protein sequence: CASSNTGGQQTQYF.

V gene TRBV6-6 combines with J gene TRBJ2-1, with 7 bases matching TRBD2. The CDR3 length is 15 residues. Germline V gene data show CDR1 as MNHNY and CDR2 as SVGAGI (reference sequence). The V gene end was trimmed by 2 bases and the J gene end by 8 bases; junction bases not matched to a gene: 9. For the CDR3, the DNA is TGTGCCAGCAGTTACGGGAGGGGAGGGTACGATGAGCAGTTCTTC. Its translation is CASSYGRGGYDEQFF.

The chain is built from TRBV5-1 and TRBJ1-3, with 8 bases fitting TRBD1. Germline CDR1 reads SGHRS; CDR2 reads YFSETQ. V gave up 2 bases and J gave up 4 bases; unmatched junction bases: 2. The CDR3 totals 14 residues. Here the CDR3 DNA reads TGCGCCAGCAGCTTCGGACAGGGAGGAAACACCATATATTTT. This translates into CASSFGQGGNTIYF.

In its sample, this clone was seen once. The chain is built from TRBV6-1 and TRBJ1-1; TRBD1 matches 7 bases. The CDR3 has 13 residues. Per germline, CDR1 MNHNS and CDR2 SASEGT. Trimming removed 8 bases from V and 0 bases from J; junction bases left unmatched: 3. The chain's CDR3 is CASGGQMNTEAFF. The CDR3 DNA is TGTGCCAGCGGGGGACAGATGAACACTGAAGCTTTCTTT.

The chain joins TRBV18 to TRBJ2-7; D may match TRBD1 or TRBD2 (6 bases each). CDR3 length: 16 amino acids. The V end lost 1 base, the J end lost 5 bases, and 18 bases lay between the germline ends. The germline gives CDR1 KGHSH, CDR2 LQKENI. The CDR3, as DNA: TGTGCCAGCTCACCACAAAACGGGGGCCCTGGCGACGAGCAGTACTTC. Amino acids: CASSPQNGGPGDEQYF. Combining the CDR3 with reference TRBV18 and TRBJ2-7 gives the whole variable domain NAGVMQNPRHLVRRRGQEARLRCSPMKGHSHVYWYRQLPEEGLKFMVYLQKENIIDESGMPKERFSAEFPKEGPSILRIQQVVRGDSAAYFCASSPQNGGPGDEQYFGPGTRLTVT.

The V call is TRBV7-2, the J call TRBJ2-1; D may match TRBD1 or TRBD2 (5 bases each). Deletions cut 6 bases from V and 3 bases from J, with 6 bases between. CDR1 SGHTA and CDR2 FQGNSA come from the germline V gene. This CDR3 contains 12 residues. This CDR3 reads CASRGDYNEQFF. The DNA for the CDR3 is TGTGCCAGCAGGGGGGACTACAATGAGCAGTTCTTC.

The rearrangement joins TRBV6-5 to TRBJ1-1, with D perhaps TRBD1 (6 bases). In germline, CDR1 is MNHEY, CDR2 SVGAGI. V shed 6 bases and J shed 1 base, with 12 bases lying between them. The CDR3 runs to 14 residues. The CDR3 bases are TGTGCCAGCAGGCCCCTGACAGGGAACACTGAAGCTTTCTTT. This codes for CASRPLTGNTEAFF.

This chain joins TRBV6-1 and TRBJ1-2, with D perhaps matching TRBD1 (6 bases). Germline V gene data show CDR1 as MNHNS and CDR2 as SASEGT. This CDR3 is built from 12 residues. Trimming pared 7 bases from V and 1 base from J, leaving 7 bases between. The CDR3 reads CASTGDNYGYTF. CDR3 nucleotides: TGTGCCAGCACAGGGGATAACTATGGCTACACCTTC.

In this sample, this clone turned up many times. The V gene is TRBV29-1, the J gene TRBJ2-5; D is ambiguous. In germline, CDR1 is SQVTM, CDR2 ANQGSEA. The CDR3 is 10 amino acids. CDR3 sequence reads: CGVVRETQYF. CDR3 nucleotides: TGCGGGGTGGTCAGAGAGACCCAGTACTTC. Full variable domain (remainder filled in from reference TRBV29-1 and TRBJ2-5): SAVISQKPSRDICQRGTSLTIQCQVDSQVTMMFWYRQQPGQSLTLIATANQGSEATYESGFVIDKFPISRPNLTFSTLTVSNMSPEDSSIYLCGVVRETQYFGPGTRLLVL.

The chain is built from TRBV5-6 and TRBJ2-7; D remains ambiguous. The germline gives CDR1 SGHDT, CDR2 YYEEEE. V dropped 3 bases and J dropped 3 bases, with 7 bases sitting between them. The CDR3 sequence is 12 residues long. The CDR3 DNA reads as TGTGCCAGCAGCTCCGGATTCTACGAGCAGTACTTC. Translation gives CASSSGFYEQYF.

This chain joins TRBV7-2 and TRBJ2-3, with TRBD1 identical over 7 bases. The ends lost 5 bases at V and 2 bases at J; junction bases unmatched: 16. Germline V gene sequence: CDR1 SGHTA, CDR2 FQGNSA. The CDR3 has 18 amino acids. The CDR3 loop is CASSQGQDYTYSTDTQYF. CDR3 sequence (DNA): TGTGCCAGCAGCCAAGGACAGGATTATACATACTCCACAGATACGCAGTATTTT.

The gene calls are TRBV28 and TRBJ2-1; 8 nucleotides line up with TRBD1. The CDR3 length is 15 residues. Germline CDR1 is MDHEN and CDR2 is SYDVKM. The V segment lost 6 bases and the J segment 6 bases; nucleotides outside the gene matches: 10. Here the CDR3 reads CASSRDRGRANEQFF. For the CDR3, the DNA is TGTGCCAGCAGCCGTGACAGGGGAAGGGCCAATGAGCAGTTCTTC.